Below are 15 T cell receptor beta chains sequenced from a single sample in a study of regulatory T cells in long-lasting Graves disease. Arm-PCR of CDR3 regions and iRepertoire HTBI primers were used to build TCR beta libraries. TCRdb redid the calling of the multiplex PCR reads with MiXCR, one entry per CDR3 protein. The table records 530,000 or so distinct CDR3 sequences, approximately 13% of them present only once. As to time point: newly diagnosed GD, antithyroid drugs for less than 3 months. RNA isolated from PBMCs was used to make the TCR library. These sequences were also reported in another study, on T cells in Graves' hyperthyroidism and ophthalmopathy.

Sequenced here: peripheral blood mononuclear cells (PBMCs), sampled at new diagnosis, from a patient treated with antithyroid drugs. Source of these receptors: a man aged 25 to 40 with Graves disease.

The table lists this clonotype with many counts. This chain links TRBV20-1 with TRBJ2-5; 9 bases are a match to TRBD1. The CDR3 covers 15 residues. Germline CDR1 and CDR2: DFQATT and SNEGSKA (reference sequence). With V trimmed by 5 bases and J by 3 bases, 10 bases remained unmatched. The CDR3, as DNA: TGCAGTGCTCCACCGGGACAGGGAAGGGAAGAGACCCAGTACTTC. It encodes CSAPPGQGREETQYF.

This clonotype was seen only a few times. In DNA, the CDR3 is TGTGCCAGCTCCGGGGAACAGGTAGCCTACGAGCAGTACTTC. Translating it yields CASSGEQVAYEQYF. V gene TRBV11-2 combines with J gene TRBJ2-7; TRBD1 or TRBD2 may be the D gene (5 bases each). Trimming removed 8 bases from V and 2 bases from J, with 16 bases in between. In germline, CDR1 is SGHAT, CDR2 FQNNGV. This CDR3 is built from 14 residues.

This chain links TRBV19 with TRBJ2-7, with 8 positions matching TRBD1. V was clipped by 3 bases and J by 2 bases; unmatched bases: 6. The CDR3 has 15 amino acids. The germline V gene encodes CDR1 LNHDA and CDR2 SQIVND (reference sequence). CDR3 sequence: CASSMDRTGPYEQYF. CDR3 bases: TGTGCCAGTAGTATGGATAGGACAGGGCCCTACGAGCAGTACTTC.

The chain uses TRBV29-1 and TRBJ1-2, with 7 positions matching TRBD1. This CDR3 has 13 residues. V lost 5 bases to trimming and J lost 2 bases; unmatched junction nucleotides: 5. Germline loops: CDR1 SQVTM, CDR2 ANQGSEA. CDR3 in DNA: TGCAGCGTTCGAGGGGGCGGGAACTATGGCTACACCTTC. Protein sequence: CSVRGGGNYGYTF.

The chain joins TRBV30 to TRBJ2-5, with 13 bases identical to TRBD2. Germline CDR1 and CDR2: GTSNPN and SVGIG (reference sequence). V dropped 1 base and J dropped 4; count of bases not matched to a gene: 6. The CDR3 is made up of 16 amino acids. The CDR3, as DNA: TGTGCCTGGAGTGCTCTTGGGACTAGCGGGGTAGAGACCCAGTACTTC. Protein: CAWSALGTSGVETQYF.

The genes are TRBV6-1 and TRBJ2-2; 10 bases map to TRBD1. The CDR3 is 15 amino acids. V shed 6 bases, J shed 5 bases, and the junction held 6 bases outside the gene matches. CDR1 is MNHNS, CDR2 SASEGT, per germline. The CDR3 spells CASSSGTGVTGELFF. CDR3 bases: TGTGCCAGCAGCTCCGGGACAGGGGTGACCGGGGAGCTGTTTTTT.

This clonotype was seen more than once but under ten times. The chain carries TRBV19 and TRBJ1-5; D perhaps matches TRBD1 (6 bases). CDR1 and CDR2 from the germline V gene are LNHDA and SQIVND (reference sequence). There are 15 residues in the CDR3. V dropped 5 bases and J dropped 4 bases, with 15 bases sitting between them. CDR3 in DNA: TGTGCCAGTAGTGCGTCCCGGGACACAAATCAGCCCCAGCATTTT. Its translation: CASSASRDTNQPQHF.

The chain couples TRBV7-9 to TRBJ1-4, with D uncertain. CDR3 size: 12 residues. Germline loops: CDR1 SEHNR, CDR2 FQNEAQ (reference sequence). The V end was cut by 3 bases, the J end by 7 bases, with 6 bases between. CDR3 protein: CASSFSAEKLFF. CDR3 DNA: TGTGCCAGCAGCTTTTCGGCTGAAAAACTGTTTTTT.

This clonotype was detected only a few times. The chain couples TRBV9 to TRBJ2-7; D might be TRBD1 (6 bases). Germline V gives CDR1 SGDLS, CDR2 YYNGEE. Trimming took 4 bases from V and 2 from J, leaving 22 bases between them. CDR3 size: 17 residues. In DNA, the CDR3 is TGTGCCAGCAGCCCCCCGGCGACAGGCAGAGACACCTACGAGCAGTACTTC. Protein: CASSPPATGRDTYEQYF.

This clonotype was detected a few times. The CDR3 is CATSSPDRSSYEQYF. In DNA, the CDR3 is TGTGCCACCAGCAGCCCGGACAGGAGCTCCTACGAGCAGTACTTC. This chain uses TRBV15 with TRBJ2-7; 7 nucleotides align to TRBD1. V lost 3 bases, J lost 0 bases, and 5 bases stayed unmatched. This CDR3 is built from 15 residues. The germline gives CDR1 LNHNV, CDR2 YYDKDF (reference sequence). Together with reference TRBV15 and TRBJ2-7, the CDR3 gives the full variable domain: DAMVIQNPRYQVTQFGKPVTLSCSQTLNHNVMYWYQQKSSQAPKLLFHYYDKDFNNEADTPDNFQSRRPNTSFCFLDIRSPGLGDTAMYLCATSSPDRSSYEQYFGPGTRLTVT.

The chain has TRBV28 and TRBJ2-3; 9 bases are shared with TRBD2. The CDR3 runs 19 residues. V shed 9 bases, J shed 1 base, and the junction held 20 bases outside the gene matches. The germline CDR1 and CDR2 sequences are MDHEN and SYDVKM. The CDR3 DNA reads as TGTGCCAGTCACCCATACGTGTGGCGGGAGGGCCTGGGCACAGATACGCAGTATTTT. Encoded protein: CASHPYVWREGLGTDTQYF.

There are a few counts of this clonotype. The CDR3 nucleotides read TGTGCCAGTAGTATACCGGATTTGGGGGCCCAGTACTTC. Translating it yields CASSIPDLGAQYF. The chain combines TRBV19 with TRBJ2-5, with D perhaps TRBD1 or TRBD2 (5 bases each). Germline CDR1 reads LNHDA; CDR2 reads SQIVND (reference sequence). The CDR3 covers 13 residues. The germline V and J ends were trimmed by 2 bases and 9 bases, with 13 bases remaining between them.

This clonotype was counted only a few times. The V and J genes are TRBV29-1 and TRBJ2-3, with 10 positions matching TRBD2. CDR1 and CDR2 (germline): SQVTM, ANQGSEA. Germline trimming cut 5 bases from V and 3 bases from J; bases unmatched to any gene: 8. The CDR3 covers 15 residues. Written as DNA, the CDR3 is TGCAGCGTTTTCGGACTAGCGGAAGGTACAGATACGCAGTATTTT. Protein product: CSVFGLAEGTDTQYF.

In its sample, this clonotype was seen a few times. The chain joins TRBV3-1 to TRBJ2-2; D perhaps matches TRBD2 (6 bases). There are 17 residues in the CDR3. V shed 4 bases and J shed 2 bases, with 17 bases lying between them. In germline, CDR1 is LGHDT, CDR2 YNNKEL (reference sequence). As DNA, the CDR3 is TGTGCCAGCAGCCTTGGATCGGTAGCGGAAAACACCGGGGAGCTGTTTTTT. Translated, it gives CASSLGSVAENTGELFF.

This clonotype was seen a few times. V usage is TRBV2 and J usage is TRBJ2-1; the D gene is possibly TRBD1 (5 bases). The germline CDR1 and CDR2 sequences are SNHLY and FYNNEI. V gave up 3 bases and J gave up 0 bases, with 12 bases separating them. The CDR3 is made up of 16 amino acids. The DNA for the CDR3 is TGTGCCAGCAGTGACAGGGCCGCCAGCTCCTACAATGAGCAGTTCTTC. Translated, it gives CASSDRAASSYNEQFF. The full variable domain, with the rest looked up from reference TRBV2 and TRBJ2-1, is EPEVTQTPSHQVTQMGQEVILRCVPISNHLYFYWYRQILGQKVEFLVSFYNNEISEKSEIFDDQFSVERPDGSNFTLKIRSTKLEDSAMYFCASSDRAASSYNEQFFGPGTRLTVL.